Each of the 27 T cell receptor beta chains below was sequenced from the same sample in a study of blood T cell repertoires in COVID-19. Sequencing used immunoSEQ multiplex PCR; TCRdb keeps in-frame clones, though not all of them. The repertoire holds about 12,000 clones, with 65% to 80% as singletons. Sequencing was carried out using peripheral blood. These receptors originate from a man in his sixties with COVID-19, enrolled during active disease.

The V gene is TRBV19, the J gene TRBJ1-2; 10 bases match TRBD1. Germline CDR1 is LNHDA and CDR2 is SQIVND (reference sequence). The ends lost 4 bases at V and 4 bases at J; junction bases unmatched: 9. This CDR3 is 16 amino acids long. The CDR3, as DNA: TGTGCCAGTAGTAATACCGGGACAGGGGATATCTATGGCTACACCTTC. Its protein product is CASSNTGTGDIYGYTF.

The rearrangement uses TRBV7-8 and TRBJ2-5; D possibly corresponds to TRBD1 (5 bases). The CDR3 runs to 13 residues. V lost 5 bases to trimming and J lost 2 bases, with 9 bases between them. Germline V CDR1 and CDR2: SGHVS, FQNEAQ. The CDR3 DNA reads as TGTGCCAGCAGCACCGACAGACAAGAGACCCAGTACTTC. Its protein product is CASSTDRQETQYF.

The V call is TRBV9, the J call TRBJ2-7; 7 bases map to TRBD2. The CDR3 runs 16 residues. Germline CDR1 and CDR2: SGDLS and YYNGEE. With V trimmed by 4 bases and J by 4 bases, 14 bases remained unmatched. This CDR3 is CASSFHNWDYRYEQYV. CDR3 in DNA: TGTGCCAGCAGCTTCCACAATTGGGACTATCGATACGAGCAGTACGTC.

For the CDR3, the DNA is TGTGCCAGCAGCCAAGCGGAGGGAGTGGAGACCCAGTACTTC. It translates to CASSQAEGVETQYF. This rearrangement joins TRBV14 to TRBJ2-5, with D perhaps matching TRBD2 (6 bases). Germline V gene lookup returns CDR1 SGHDN and CDR2 FVKESK. Trimming took off 1 base at V and 5 bases at J, with 11 bases between the two ends. The CDR3 spans 14 residues. The whole variable domain, remainder taken from reference TRBV14 and TRBJ2-5, is EAGVTQFPSHSVIEKGQTVTLRCDPISGHDNLYWYRRVMGKEIKFLLHFVKESKQDESGMPNNRFLAERTGGTYSTLKVQPAELEDSGVYFCASSQAEGVETQYFGPGTRLLVL.

The V gene is TRBV7-9, the J gene TRBJ2-3; the D gene is possibly TRBD2 (6 bases). Germline V CDR1 and CDR2: SEHNR, FQNEAQ (reference sequence). The V and J ends lost 1 base and 4 bases respectively, with 9 bases between them. This CDR3 spans 14 amino acids. CDR3 sequence: CASSLVWRADTQYF. The CDR3 DNA reads TGTGCCAGCAGCTTAGTGTGGAGGGCAGATACGCAGTATTTT.

The chain is built from TRBV5-1 and TRBJ1-1; unclear D gene. The CDR3 runs to 14 residues. Trimming removed 2 bases from V and 1 base from J, with 9 bases in between. Germline V gives CDR1 SGHRS, CDR2 YFSETQ. The CDR3 bases are TGCGCCAGCAGCTTAGTACTCCCGAACACTGAAGCTTTCTTT. It translates to CASSLVLPNTEAFF.

This chain links TRBV7-2 with TRBJ2-3; the D is unclear. V was pared by 1 base and J by 4 bases, with 12 bases between. Germline values: CDR1 SGHTA, CDR2 FQGNSA. The CDR3 sequence is 15 residues long. CDR3 sequence (DNA): TGTGCCAGCAGCTTAGAGGTTGGGCCTCCAGATACGCAGTATTTT. Amino acid sequence: CASSLEVGPPDTQYF.

V and J are TRBV18 and TRBJ2-1; tentative D call: TRBD2 (7 bases). Looked up from germline, CDR1 is KGHSH and CDR2 is LQKENI. V lost 6 bases and J lost 6, with 18 bases in between. This CDR3 has 15 residues. The CDR3 spells CASSSLGGQLNEQFF. The CDR3 coding sequence is TGTGCCAGCTCTTCGTTGGGGGGGCAGCTCAATGAGCAGTTCTTC.

In its sample, this clone was seen once. The chain employs TRBV7-2 and TRBJ2-1; 7 positions match TRBD2. The CDR3 runs 15 residues. CDR1 is SGHTA, CDR2 FQGNSA, per germline. V was pared by 5 bases and J by 7 bases, with 11 bases of the junction left unmatched. In nucleotides, the CDR3 is TGTGCCAGCAGCCTAAACGGCGGGAGCCGTAATGAGCAGTTCTTC. It translates to CASSLNGGSRNEQFF. The full variable domain, its missing parts supplied by reference TRBV7-2 and TRBJ2-1, is GAGVSQSPSNKVTEKGKDVELRCDPISGHTALYWYRQSLGQGLEFLIYFQGNSAPDKSGLPSDRFSAERTGGSVSTLTIQRTQQEDSAVYLCASSLNGGSRNEQFFGPGTRLTVL.

The chain joins TRBV5-4 to TRBJ1-1; 7 nucleotides match TRBD1. V shed 4 bases, J shed 1 base, and the junction held 13 bases outside the gene matches. This CDR3 is built from 17 residues. CDR1 is SGHNT, CDR2 YYREEE, per germline (reference sequence). CDR3 sequence reads: CASSPAPRQGGNTEAFF. Written as DNA, the CDR3 is TGTGCCAGCAGCCCTGCCCCCCGACAGGGCGGGAACACTGAAGCTTTCTTT.

Within the sample, this clone is medium-sized (0.01 to 0.1%). The CDR3 protein is CAWHHRGISTEAFF. CDR3 sequence (DNA): TGTGCCTGGCACCACAGGGGAATTAGCACTGAAGCTTTCTTT. The chain uses TRBV30 and TRBJ1-1; 7 nucleotides agree with TRBD1. V shed 5 bases and J 4 bases; nucleotides not matched to a gene: 10. Germline V gene lookup returns CDR1 GTSNPN and CDR2 SVGIG (reference sequence). This CDR3 has 14 amino acids.

For the CDR3, the DNA is TGTGCCAGCAGCTTGGAGAAGGGGGATTCGGAAAACATTCAGTACTTC. Residues: CASSLEKGDSENIQYF. This chain joins TRBV5-4 and TRBJ2-4; the D gene is possibly TRBD1 (6 bases). V lost 0 bases and J lost 5, with 15 bases in between. The CDR3 consists of 16 residues. Germline lookup yields CDR1 SGHNT and CDR2 YYREEE (reference sequence).

V gene TRBV5-6 combines with J gene TRBJ2-7, with TRBD1 identical over 7 bases. This CDR3 comprises 15 residues. Trimming cost V 1 base and J 3 bases; bases outside gene matches: 7. Germline loops: CDR1 SGHDT, CDR2 YYEEEE. In DNA form, the CDR3 reads TGTGCCAGCAGCTTGAAGGACAGGCCCTTCTACGAGCAGTACGTC. This translates into CASSLKDRPFYEQYV.

The chain employs TRBV25-1 and TRBJ1-2; D unresolved. Germline CDR1 reads MGHDK; CDR2 reads SYGVNS. This CDR3 has 13 residues. The V end lost 3 bases, the J end lost 4 bases, and 9 bases lay between the germline ends. The CDR3 loop is CASSDLQRYGYTF. In nucleotides, the CDR3 is TGTGCCAGCAGTGATCTCCAGCGCTATGGCTACACCTTC.

The rearrangement uses TRBV7-2 and TRBJ2-4; 7 bases fit TRBD2. J gave up 5 bases and V 0 bases, and 7 bases lay outside the gene matches. Germline V gives CDR1 SGHTA, CDR2 FQGNSA. There are 16 residues in the CDR3. The CDR3 DNA reads as TGTGCCAGCAGCTTAGCTGGGGGGGTTGGCCAAAACATTCAGTACTTC. Its translation: CASSLAGGVGQNIQYF.

This chain links TRBV15 with TRBJ1-2; the match to TRBD1 covers 10 bases. Trimming at V came to 3 bases and at J to 3 bases, leaving 4 bases not matched to a gene. The CDR3 length is 15 residues. Germline CDR1 reads LNHNV; CDR2 reads YYDKDF (reference sequence). This chain's CDR3 is CATSSFGQGDYGYTF. The DNA for the CDR3 is TGTGCCACCAGCAGTTTCGGACAGGGGGACTATGGCTACACCTTC.

The chain is built from TRBV3-1 (or the pseudogene TRBV3-2) and TRBJ1-3, with D perhaps TRBD1 (5 bases). CDR3 length: 18 amino acids. Germline V gives CDR1 LGHDT, CDR2 YNNKEL (reference sequence). Trimming took off 0 bases at V and 0 bases at J, with 15 bases between the two ends. The CDR3, as DNA: TGTGCCAGCAGCCAAGAAGGTCACAGGTGGTACTCTGGAAACACCATATATTTT. This sequence encodes CASSQEGHRWYSGNTIYF.

Written as DNA, the CDR3 is TGTGCCTGGAGTGAGGGGGACGCAAGCTCTCAGCCCCAGCATTTT. Translated: CAWSEGDASSQPQHF. The chain uses TRBV30 and TRBJ1-5, with D perhaps TRBD1 (6 bases). Germline V gene sequence: CDR1 GTSNPN, CDR2 SVGIG (reference sequence). CDR3 length equals 15 residues. Trimming stripped 1 base from V and 6 bases from J, with 16 bases between.

The J gene is TRBJ2-1, the V gene TRBV4-1; D remains unclear. Germline V gene data show CDR1 as MGHRA and CDR2 as YSYEKL. V was cut by 8 bases and J by 4 bases, with 12 bases left in between. The CDR3 runs to 13 residues. For the CDR3, the DNA is TGCGCCAGCGCCACCCCAGGATACAATGAGCAGTTCTTC. Amino acids: CASATPGYNEQFF.

The genes are TRBV28 and TRBJ2-1; D may be TRBD1 (6 bases). The CDR3 runs 14 residues. The germline V and J ends were trimmed by 4 bases and 8 bases, with 15 bases remaining between them. Germline V gene lookup returns CDR1 MDHEN and CDR2 SYDVKM. For the CDR3, the DNA is TGTGCCAGCAGTTCTACACAGTACAGGGATGAGCAGTTCTTC. Translated, it gives CASSSTQYRDEQFF.

This clone was seen only once. The chain uses TRBV6-1 and TRBJ2-7, with D possibly being TRBD2 (5 bases). Trimming stripped 2 bases from V and 2 bases from J, with 16 bases between. The CDR3 has 16 amino acids. Per the germline V gene, CDR1 is MNHNS and CDR2 is SASEGT. As DNA, the CDR3 is TGTGCCAGCAGTGAACCCGCTTTTCCGGGGACCTACGAGCAGTACTTC. Its protein is CASSEPAFPGTYEQYF.

The chain has TRBV19 and TRBJ1-2; 8 bases are a match to TRBD1. V lost 3 bases and J lost 8; bases outside the gene matches: 11. Germline assignment: CDR1 LNHDA and CDR2 SQIVND (reference sequence). The CDR3 covers 15 residues. The CDR3: CASSIWDQGARGYTF. In DNA form, the CDR3 reads TGTGCCAGTAGTATTTGGGACCAGGGGGCGCGAGGCTACACCTTC.

The chain recombines TRBV6-4 with TRBJ2-7; 7 nucleotides line up with TRBD2. The CDR3 is made up of 15 amino acids. V gave up 7 bases and J gave up 4 bases; unmatched junction bases: 13. Germline values: CDR1 MRHNA, CDR2 SNTAGT. CDR3 sequence: CASTERAGVGYEQYV. Here the CDR3 DNA reads TGTGCCAGCACCGAGAGGGCGGGAGTGGGGTACGAGCAGTACGTC.

The chain has TRBV7-6 and TRBJ2-3, with 10 nucleotides matching TRBD1. CDR3 length equals 16 residues. Germline V CDR1 and CDR2: SGHVS, FNYEAQ. V lost 1 base, J lost 0 bases, and 1 base stayed unmatched. This CDR3 is CASSLGTGGSTDTQYF. DNA of the CDR3: TGTGCCAGCAGCTTAGGGACAGGGGGAAGCACAGATACGCAGTATTTT.

The chain joins TRBV6-2 or TRBV6-3 to TRBJ1-2; D is uncertain. CDR3 size: 14 residues. V gave up 0 bases and J gave up 4 bases, with 9 bases separating them. Germline CDR1 reads MNHEY; CDR2 reads SVGEGT. The CDR3 loop reads CASSYSGSLYGYTF. CDR3 nucleotide sequence: TGTGCCAGCAGTTACTCGGGCAGTCTCTATGGCTACACCTTC.

The V gene is TRBV30, the J gene TRBJ1-2; D may be TRBD1 (6 bases). Germline V gene lookup returns CDR1 GTSNPN and CDR2 SVGIG (reference sequence). CDR3 length equals 14 residues. V was clipped by 5 bases and J by 8 bases, with 21 bases between them. The CDR3 reads CAWVPGGPSGGYTF. CDR3 sequence (DNA): TGTGCCTGGGTGCCGGGGGGGCCCTCGGGGGGCTACACCTTC.

The chain has TRBV30 and TRBJ2-1, with TRBD2 matching 7 bases. The CDR3 covers 17 residues. V gave up 2 bases and J gave up 4 bases; unmatched junction bases: 14. CDR1 and CDR2 (germline): GTSNPN, SVGIG (reference sequence). The CDR3 DNA reads as TGTGCCTGGAGTCATCTAGCGGTCCGGCCTCCATACAATGAGCAGTTCTTC. Protein product: CAWSHLAVRPPYNEQFF.